This T cell receptor (beta chain) is from a study of Graves' ophthalmopathy and Graves' hyperthyroidism. Study overall: A follow-up of 18 months without ophthalmopathy meant that hyperthyroidism was stable. Study findings and constraints: Appearing in blood as well were most expanded thyroid clonotypes above 0.001 frequency. For predicting ophthalmopathy progression, the model had almost 71% sensitivity and 72.22% specificity.

RNA transcripts yielded amplified TCR beta CDR3 regions. HTBI-primed RT-PCR formed the first round, and a multiplex PCR formed the second. Via MiXCR, TCRdb re-called the multiplex PCR reads, giving one row per CDR3 protein. The data show about 550,000 distinct CDR3 sequences, less than 45% seen once. Eligible hyperthyroidism cases comprised new diagnoses of under 2 months' duration in individuals aged 18 to 65. CDR1 is SQVTM and CDR2 is ANQGSEA in the germline V gene. This CDR3 spans 13 amino acids. The V gene end was trimmed by 8 bases and the J gene end by 0 bases; junction bases not matched to a gene: 4. Details on this clonotype: The target antigen is unknown.

The sequencing input was peripheral blood or thyroid tissue (not recorded which). The chain combines TRBV29-1 with TRBJ1-2; 9 nucleotides match TRBD1. The TCR comes from an adult man with Graves' hyperthyroidism. The CDR3 is CSSGTGTNYGYTF. In DNA, the CDR3 is TGCAGCTCCGGGACAGGGACTAACTATGGCTACACCTTC.